The T cell receptor (beta chain) described here comes from a study of T cell responses to AZD1222 COVID-19 vaccine. Trimming stripped 2 bases from V and 1 base from J, with 5 bases between. CDR3 length: 13 amino acids. CDR1 KGHSH and CDR2 LQKENI come from the germline V gene. Regarding the study as a whole: Dominant CD4 TCR responses targeted spike regions 160-218 and 743-854.

Concerning this clone: Its antigen is as yet unknown.

The repertoire was sequenced with immunoSEQ multiplex PCR; TCRdb's copy has only in-frame clones and lacks some. Of some 130,000 clones in the sample, approximately 90% were seen once. The sample consisted of peripheral blood, taken on day 0 of AZD1222 vaccination. The V and J genes are TRBV18 and TRBJ1-2, with D unclear. This TCR was recovered from an adult in good health. CDR3 protein: CASSPGNNYGYTF. CDR3 nucleotides: TGTGCCAGCTCACCAGGGAATAACTATGGCTACACCTTC.